Presented here are 28 T cell receptor beta chains from one specimen sequenced in a study of response to subunit inactivated influenza vaccine. MiXCR, applied by TCRdb to the RT-PCR reads, yields one record per CDR3 protein. The data show 400,000 to 650,000 distinct CDR3 sequences, approximately 7.3% seen once. Material: PBMCs from blood, obtained less than 30 months after vaccination. The receptor source for this set is a man aged 50 to 69 who received an inactivated influenza vaccine.

This clonotype was counted between two and nine times. V gene TRBV9 combines with J gene TRBJ2-1; either TRBD1 or TRBD2 may fit D (5 bases each). There are 12 residues in the CDR3. Looked up from germline, CDR1 is SGDLS and CDR2 is YYNGEE. The V end was cut by 5 bases, the J end by 7 bases, with 10 bases between. The CDR3 sequence: CASSAEGNEQFF. CDR3 DNA sequence: TGTGCCAGCAGTGCCGAGGGGAATGAGCAGTTCTTC.

The table lists this clonotype with a few counts. The rearrangement uses TRBV4-3 and TRBJ2-1; no clear D gene. Germline V gene lookup returns CDR1 LGHNA and CDR2 YSLEER. The CDR3 runs 15 residues. With 7 bases removed from V and 1 base from J, the gap between germline ends came to 14 bases. CDR3 coding DNA: TGCGCCAGCACCTACACCTGGAGATCCTACAATGAGCAGTTCTTC. Amino acids: CASTYTWRSYNEQFF.

In this sample, this clonotype turned up a few times. The CDR3 region has the DNA TGTGCCATCAGTGATGGTAGCGGGGGATACGGGGGTCGGGATACGCAGTATTTT. Amino acids: CAISDGSGGYGGRDTQYF. The chain combines TRBV10-3 with TRBJ2-3, with 9 nucleotides matching TRBD2. With V trimmed by 3 bases and J by 6 bases, 16 bases remained unmatched. Germline assignment: CDR1 ENHRY and CDR2 SYGVKD. The CDR3 consists of 18 residues.

The sample holds a few counts of this clonotype. The CDR3 region has the DNA TGTGCCAGCAGTACCACAGGGGTAGGGGCCAACGTCCTGACTTTC. Translated, it gives CASSTTGVGANVLTF. The chain links TRBV28 to TRBJ2-6, with 7 bases matching TRBD1. The CDR3 sequence is 15 residues long. J was trimmed by 4 bases and V by 5 bases; bases with no gene match: 5. Looked up from germline, CDR1 is MDHEN and CDR2 is SYDVKM.

In this sample, this clonotype turned up a few times. The chain is built from TRBV28 and TRBJ1-5, with D perhaps TRBD1 (5 bases). V gave up 6 bases and J gave up 4 bases, with 10 bases separating them. Germline CDR1 is MDHEN and CDR2 is SYDVKM. The CDR3 contains 13 residues. CDR3 sequence (DNA): TGTGCCAGCAGCGCGTCAGGGAATCAGCCCCAGCATTTT. It codes for CASSASGNQPQHF.

Notes on this clonotype: This could be a read error, since a much larger clone is one nucleotide away. This sequence joins TRBV4-3 and TRBJ2-3; 7 nucleotides agree with TRBD2. The V gene end was trimmed by 6 bases and the J gene end by 2 bases; junction bases not matched to a gene: 8. Germline CDR1 and CDR2: LGHNA and YSLEER. This CDR3 comprises 15 residues. CDR3 in amino acids: CASSRLAGITDTQYF. In DNA form, the CDR3 reads TGCGCCAGCAGTCGACTAGCTGGAATCACAGATACGCAGTATTTT.

This clonotype was seen many times. This chain joins TRBV21-1 and TRBJ1-2; the listed D gene, TRBD1, was not tested against the DNA. TRBV21-1 is reported as a pseudogene. This CDR3 is 16 amino acids long. CDR3 residues: CASNYLLRDRGLGYTF. CDR3 nucleotides: TGTGCCAGCAATTATCTCCTACGGGACAGGGGGCTGGGCTACACCTTC.

At least ten counts were recorded for this clonotype. The chain employs TRBV4-1 and TRBJ1-5; 7 bases are a match to TRBD1. CDR1 is MGHRA, CDR2 YSYEKL, per germline. The CDR3 has 17 amino acids. The ends lost 4 bases at V and 2 bases at J; junction bases unmatched: 11. In nucleotides, the CDR3 is TGCGCCAGCAGCCCGGACAGGTTCAATGGAGGCAATCAGCCCCAGCATTTT. It translates to CASSPDRFNGGNQPQHF.

This clonotype was seen a few times. V usage is TRBV20-1 and J usage is TRBJ2-3; D is possibly TRBD2 (5 bases). From germline, CDR1 is DFQATT and CDR2 SNEGSKA (reference sequence). The CDR3 length is 14 residues. The CDR3 DNA follows: TGCAGCGAAGGACTCGGCCAGTTCACAGATACGCAGTATTTT. Translation: CSEGLGQFTDTQYF.

This clonotype was observed many times. This rearrangement joins TRBV20-1 to TRBJ2-1; TRBD1 matches 9 bases. The CDR3 is 14 residues long. After removal of 5 bases from V and 4 bases from J, the junction contained 6 bases not matched to a gene. Germline CDR1 reads DFQATT; CDR2 reads SNEGSKA (reference sequence). The CDR3 reads CSADPGQGYNEQFF. The CDR3 DNA follows: TGCAGTGCTGATCCGGGACAGGGTTACAATGAGCAGTTCTTC.

This sequence joins TRBV7-2 and TRBJ2-3; the match to TRBD2 covers 14 bases. The germline V gene encodes CDR1 SGHTA and CDR2 FQGNSA. V was pared by 2 bases and J by 4 bases, with 5 bases of the junction left unmatched. This CDR3 is 17 amino acids long. The CDR3 sequence: CASSLSGLAGVSDTQYF. The CDR3 bases are TGTGCCAGCAGCTTATCGGGACTAGCGGGAGTTTCAGATACGCAGTATTTT.

This clonotype was counted at least ten times. J is TRBJ2-3 and V is TRBV7-2; weak D call: TRBD1 (5 bases). This CDR3 has 16 residues. Deletions cut 1 base from V and 2 bases from J, with 13 bases between. Germline CDR1 and CDR2: SGHTA and FQGNSA. CDR3 sequence reads: CASSLGGVYSTDTQYF. For the CDR3, the DNA is TGTGCCAGCAGCTTAGGGGGCGTCTACTCCACAGATACGCAGTATTTT.

V usage is TRBV5-1 and J usage is TRBJ2-5, with D possibly matching TRBD2 (6 bases). The CDR3 is 15 amino acids. The V gene's germline CDR1 is SGHRS and CDR2 YFSETQ. V was trimmed by 2 bases and J by 5 bases, leaving 16 bases between them. This CDR3 is CASSFVGTQGETQYF. The DNA of the CDR3 is TGCGCCAGCAGCTTCGTGGGGACTCAAGGGGAGACCCAGTACTTC.

The chain couples TRBV27 to TRBJ2-7; maybe TRBD1 (5 bases). Trimming took 7 bases from V and 0 from J, leaving 16 bases between them. Germline CDR1 and CDR2: MNHEY and SMNVEV (reference sequence). The CDR3 spans 15 residues. Here the CDR3 reads CASKPIQGSSYEQYF. The CDR3 bases are TGTGCCAGCAAACCAATTCAGGGTAGCTCCTACGAGCAGTACTTC.

This clonotype turned up a few times. The chain carries TRBV7-2 and TRBJ2-2, with 8 positions matching TRBD1. The CDR3 has 15 residues. V shed 3 bases, J shed 5 bases, and the junction held 5 bases outside the gene matches. CDR1 is SGHTA and CDR2 is FQGNSA in the germline V gene. Written as DNA, the CDR3 is TGTGCCAGCAGCTTCGGACAGGGTCGAACCGGGGAGCTGTTTTTT. This sequence encodes CASSFGQGRTGELFF.

This sequence joins TRBV6-1 and TRBJ1-1; 7 nucleotides align to TRBD1. V dropped 3 bases and J dropped 1; count of bases not matched to a gene: 5. The germline CDR1 and CDR2 sequences are MNHNS and SASEGT. CDR3 length equals 15 residues. The CDR3 sequence: CASSDQTGSNTEAFF. Written as DNA, the CDR3 is TGTGCCAGCAGTGACCAGACAGGGTCGAACACTGAAGCTTTCTTT.

This clonotype occurred many times. The rearrangement uses TRBV20-1 and TRBJ1-2; TRBD1 might be the D (5 bases). The CDR3 length is 13 residues. V lost 3 bases to trimming and J lost 8 bases, with 16 bases between them. Germline CDR1 is DFQATT and CDR2 is SNEGSKA (reference sequence). The CDR3 spells CSASTLGPGGYTF. In DNA, the CDR3 is TGCAGTGCTAGCACATTGGGACCGGGAGGCTACACCTTC.

This clonotype was found many times. The chain recombines TRBV20-1 with TRBJ2-7; possibly TRBD1 for D (6 bases). The CDR3 sequence is 14 residues long. Per the germline V gene, CDR1 is DFQATT and CDR2 is SNEGSKA (reference sequence). The V gene lost 6 bases and the J gene lost 0 bases, with 15 bases spanning the gap. CDR3 loop: CSAKTGGFSYEQYF. DNA for the CDR3: TGCAGTGCCAAGACAGGCGGTTTCTCCTACGAGCAGTACTTC.

The V and J genes are TRBV4-3 and TRBJ2-3; perhaps TRBD1 as D (5 bases). Between the trimmed V and J ends, which lost 4 bases and 2 bases, there was a span of 13 bases. Looked up from germline, CDR1 is LGHNA and CDR2 is YSLEER. CDR3 length: 15 residues. In nucleotides, the CDR3 is TGCGCCAGCAGCCCAAGTCAGGGATACACAGATACGCAGTATTTT. Translation: CASSPSQGYTDTQYF.

This clonotype was picked up a small number of times. V usage is TRBV29-1 and J usage is TRBJ2-3; D uncertain. The CDR3 is made up of 14 amino acids. CDR1 and CDR2 from the germline V gene are SQVTM and ANQGSEA. Trimming shortened V by 6 bases and J by 2 bases, and 15 bases separated the two germline ends. The CDR3 loop is CSVAGSSNTDTQYF. CDR3 DNA sequence: TGCAGCGTGGCCGGCAGCTCTAACACAGATACGCAGTATTTT.

This clonotype was counted many times. The chain couples TRBV10-3 to TRBJ1-1, with D perhaps matching TRBD1 (5 bases). The CDR3 spans 15 residues. V shed 5 bases and J shed 1 base, with 14 bases lying between them. Germline CDR1 reads ENHRY; CDR2 reads SYGVKD. The CDR3 nucleotides read TGTGCCATCAGTCCTGACAGATTTTGGAACACTGAAGCTTTCTTT. Translation: CAISPDRFWNTEAFF.

This clonotype was seen a handful of times. This chain joins TRBV11-2 and TRBJ2-5, with D perhaps TRBD1 (6 bases). Germline V gives CDR1 SGHAT, CDR2 FQNNGV. Between the trimmed V and J ends, which lost 2 bases and 5 bases, there was a span of 12 bases. CDR3 length equals 14 residues. Here the CDR3 DNA reads TGTGCCAGCAGCTTACCTAACAGGGCCGAGACCCAGTACTTC. Residues: CASSLPNRAETQYF.

This clonotype was seen a handful of times. The chain is built from TRBV9 and TRBJ1-3, with TRBD1 as a possible D gene (6 bases). The germline V gene has CDR1 SGDLS and CDR2 YYNGEE. This CDR3 has 17 amino acids. V was cut by 7 bases and J by 0 bases, with 20 bases left in between. The CDR3 region is CASSTRRGTYSGNTIYF. In nucleotides, the CDR3 is TGTGCCAGCTCAACCCGCAGGGGCACGTACTCTGGAAACACCATATATTTT.

This clonotype showed up just a few times. This chain uses TRBV28 with TRBJ2-1; TRBD2 matches 13 bases. In germline, CDR1 is MDHEN, CDR2 SYDVKM. The CDR3 extends over 17 amino acids. Losses at the gene ends were 6 bases for V and 4 bases for J; bases not matched to a gene: 9. The CDR3 region has the DNA TGTGCCAGCAGAGGTACTAGCGGGAGGGGGACATACAATGAGCAGTTCTTC. It translates to CASRGTSGRGTYNEQFF. The whole variable domain, filled in from reference TRBV28 and TRBJ2-1, reads DVKVTQSSRYLVKRTGEKVFLECVQDMDHENMFWYRQDPGLGLRLIYFSYDVKMKEKGDIPEGYSVSREKKERFSLILESASTNQTSMYLCASRGTSGRGTYNEQFFGPGTRLTVL.

This clonotype was counted ten times or more. The V gene is TRBV4-1, the J gene TRBJ2-5; perhaps TRBD2 as D (5 bases). Germline assignment: CDR1 MGHRA and CDR2 YSYEKL. The ends were cut back, 1 base at V and 4 bases at J, with 7 bases in the middle. This CDR3 is 13 amino acids long. The chain's CDR3 is CASSQVRGETQYF. The CDR3 region has the DNA TGCGCCAGCAGCCAAGTTCGGGGAGAGACCCAGTACTTC.

There are a few counts of this clonotype. J is TRBJ2-1 and V is TRBV28; 10 bases are shared with TRBD1. This CDR3 has 14 residues. With V trimmed by 8 bases and J by 8 bases, 9 bases remained unmatched. Germline loops: CDR1 MDHEN, CDR2 SYDVKM. CDR3 protein: CASLRDRGRDEQFF. The CDR3 DNA is TGTGCCAGCCTCCGGGACAGGGGTCGGGATGAGCAGTTCTTC. The full variable domain, completed using reference TRBV28 and TRBJ2-1, is DVKVTQSSRYLVKRTGEKVFLECVQDMDHENMFWYRQDPGLGLRLIYFSYDVKMKEKGDIPEGYSVSREKKERFSLILESASTNQTSMYLCASLRDRGRDEQFFGPGTRLTVL.

This clonotype was seen a handful of times. V and J are TRBV7-9 and TRBJ2-1, with D perhaps matching TRBD1 (5 bases). V lost 5 bases and J 5 bases, leaving 16 bases between the germline ends. This CDR3 is 15 amino acids long. Germline assignment: CDR1 SEHNR and CDR2 FQNEAQ (reference sequence). The CDR3 coding sequence is TGTGCCAGCAGCCCCCGGACAAGGTGGGACAATGAGCAGTTCTTC. Its protein product is CASSPRTRWDNEQFF.

In this sample, this clonotype turned up a few times. The rearrangement joins TRBV9 to TRBJ2-3; possibly TRBD1 or TRBD2 for D (6 bases each). This CDR3 spans 15 amino acids. Trimming took off 0 bases at V and 6 bases at J, with 14 bases between the two ends. Looked up from germline, CDR1 is SGDLS and CDR2 is YYNGEE. The DNA of the CDR3 is TGTGCCAGCAGCGTAGAGCCGGGGGCAAGTGATACGCAGTATTTT. Translation gives CASSVEPGASDTQYF.